A single TCR beta chain is shown here with its context. Its target is not known. This entry comes from a study of cytomegalovirus exposure and HLA in healthy donors. Across the study: A previous analysis identified around 120 million unique TCR beta sequences derived from roughly 180 million T cells. Early release data held 85 million or so unique TCRs from HLA-typed donors.

Trimming shortened V by 3 bases and J by 7 bases, and 15 bases separated the two germline ends. Germline CDR1 is KGHSH and CDR2 is LQKENI. The CDR3 has 15 residues. PCR used 60 Vbeta primers and 13 Jbeta primers. Sequenced by immunoSEQ multiplex PCR; TCRdb stores in-frame clones only, minus some. The table shows 170,000 or so clones, with approximately 80% occurring only once. Study-wide findings and caveats: For presence/absence analyses, sequencing depth was assumed to be roughly uniform across donors.

The sequence derives from a man aged 25-45 years in good health and CMV-seropositive. The chain carries TRBV18 and TRBJ1-4; tentatively, D is TRBD1 (6 bases). Input material: PBMCs. This CDR3 is CASSPLGGEGEKLFF. CDR3 nucleotides: TGTGCCAGCTCACCCCTTGGGGGCGAGGGTGAAAAACTGTTTTTT. Full variable domain (rest looked up from reference TRBV18 and TRBJ1-4): NAGVMQNPRHLVRRRGQEARLRCSPMKGHSHVYWYRQLPEEGLKFMVYLQKENIIDESGMPKERFSAEFPKEGPSILRIQQVVRGDSAAYFCASSPLGGEGEKLFFGSGTQLSVL.